The 8 T cell receptor beta chains below all came from one sample that was sequenced in a study of molecular identifiers for immune sequencing clone quantification. TCRdb re-called the PCR reads with MiXCR, one entry per CDR3 protein. This sample has about 510,000 distinct CDR3 sequences; around 23% occur once, and the top ten carry around 0.8%. What was sequenced was naive CD8+ T cells from blood, with Jurkat cell RNA spiked in. The subset was: FACS-sorted CD8+CD4-CCR7+CD45RA+ naive T cells. The receptors originated from a human donor in good health. Some libraries in this study had Jurkat cell RNA spiked in.

This clonotype was seen more than once but under ten times. This chain uses TRBV27 with TRBJ1-5, with D possibly TRBD1 on 6 matching bases. V was pared by 9 bases and J by 4 bases, with 13 bases between. CDR1 MNHEY and CDR2 SMNVEV come from the germline V gene (reference sequence). The CDR3 has 13 residues. CDR3 amino acids: CASAGGENQPQHF. The CDR3 bases are TGTGCCAGTGCGGGGGGCGAAAATCAGCCCCAGCATTTT.

Regarding this clonotype: One junction end does not reproduce the germline sequence, and a read error may be involved. This chain joins TRBV4-3 and TRBJ1-1, with TRBD1 identical over 10 bases. The CDR3 is made up of 16 amino acids. Germline V lookup: CDR1 LGHNA, CDR2 YSLEER. As DNA, the CDR3 is TGCGCCTGCAGCCCCGGGACAGGGGTTTTGGGCACTGAAGCTTTCTTT. This encodes CACSPGTGVLGTEAFF.

This clonotype was counted at least ten times. This chain joins TRBV7-8 and TRBJ1-1; D uncertain. The CDR3 runs to 13 residues. CDR1 is SGHVS and CDR2 is FQNEAQ in the germline V gene. V shed 10 bases and J shed 5 bases, with 17 bases lying between them. This CDR3 is CATGDTWGTEAFF. In nucleotides, the CDR3 is TGTGCCACGGGAGACACTTGGGGAACTGAAGCTTTCTTT.

The sample holds a few counts of this clonotype. The CDR3 is CASSSTFENEKLFF. CDR3 DNA: TGTGCCAGCAGCAGCACTTTCGAGAATGAAAAACTGTTTTTT. V gene TRBV7-9 combines with J gene TRBJ1-4; D is unresolved. The CDR3 runs to 14 residues. Germline V gene lookup returns CDR1 SEHNR and CDR2 FQNEAQ (reference sequence). V lost 5 bases, J lost 5 bases, and 12 bases lay in between.

On this clonotype: Mismatch with germline at one junction end may stem from a read error. This chain links TRBV20-1 with TRBJ1-1; D not resolved. Germline V gives CDR1 DFQATT, CDR2 SNEGSKA (reference sequence). The CDR3 length is 12 residues. CDR3 in DNA: TGCAGTGCTAACCGGGCCCTCTATGAAGCTCTCTTT. Encoded protein: CSANRALYEALF.

This clonotype occurred many times. The chain carries TRBV30 and TRBJ2-7, with D tentatively TRBD1 (5 bases). V lost 2 bases to trimming and J lost 2 bases, with 10 bases between them. The CDR3 covers 13 residues. Germline lookup yields CDR1 GTSNPN and CDR2 SVGIG (reference sequence). This CDR3 is CAWSTGSTYEQYF. In DNA, the CDR3 is TGTGCCTGGAGTACAGGTTCGACCTACGAGCAGTACTTC.

This clonotype was seen repeatedly, ten times or more. The chain links TRBV16 to TRBJ1-6; D unresolved. The CDR3 runs 14 residues. V shed 0 bases and J shed 3 bases, with 3 bases lying between them. The germline CDR1 and CDR2 sequences are KGHSY and FQNENV. CDR3 DNA: TGTGCCAGCAGCCAATCGGACTATAATTCACCCCTCCACTTT. Translating it yields CASSQSDYNSPLHF.

This clonotype came up a few times. J is TRBJ2-7 and V is TRBV28; D assignment may be TRBD1 or TRBD2 (5 bases each). This CDR3 comprises 14 residues. The germline V gene has CDR1 MDHEN and CDR2 SYDVKM. The germline V and J ends were trimmed by 5 bases and 2 bases, with 13 bases remaining between them. CDR3 protein: CASSIGTSTYEQYF. The CDR3 DNA sequence: TGTGCCAGCAGTATAGGGACGTCTACCTACGAGCAGTACTTC. The full variable domain, completed using reference TRBV28 and TRBJ2-7, is DVKVTQSSRYLVKRTGEKVFLECVQDMDHENMFWYRQDPGLGLRLIYFSYDVKMKEKGDIPEGYSVSREKKERFSLILESASTNQTSMYLCASSIGTSTYEQYFGPGTRLTVT.